This TCR beta chain was sequenced during a study of identical twins. Findings of the study overall: Its conclusions, products of cross-sectional statistical analysis, did not come from following the same donors. Partly confounded zero-insertion analyses could result from invariant MAIT and iNKT cells.

As regards this clonotype: Its antigen is unidentified.

Healthy Caucasian individuals made up all the donors. TCRdb reanalysed the 5' RACE reads using MiXCR and keeps one entry per CDR3 protein. This sample has approximately 630,000 distinct CDR3 sequences, with under 8.5% found just once. These data were likewise used in another study, on yellow fever vaccine responses in identical twins.

Sequencing input: PBMCs. This clonotype was obtained from a woman aged 18-30 years in good health.

As DNA, the CDR3 is TGCGCCAGCAGCCCTCGGGACTCCCCTTACTCCTACGAGCAGTACTTC. This encodes CASSPRDSPYSYEQYF. The V and J genes are TRBV5-1 and TRBJ2-7; tentatively, D is TRBD2 (6 bases). Trimming removed 4 bases at V and 0 bases at J, with 17 bases between. Per germline, CDR1 SGHRS and CDR2 YFSETQ. CDR3 length: 16 residues.